This T cell receptor (delta chain) was obtained from a study of Vδ1+ human thymocytes. After alphabeta T cell depletion, CD3+ Vdelta1+ Vdelta2- thymocytes were sorted. Study results and caveats: Thymic TRG and TRD repertoires appeared highly polyclonal, with Gaussian CDR3 length distributions.

This clone was observed a few times. Its antigen is undetermined. The template was reverse-transcribed extracted RNA. The CDR3 regions were amplified by multiplex PCR from V-gene primers to a constant-region primer. TCRdb ran CATT on the multiplex PCR reads. Here the sample spans tens of thousands of delta-chain clones, roughly 15% being singletons. With 0 bases removed from V and 2 bases from J, the gap between germline ends came to 43 bases. The length of the CDR3 is 26 residues. In germline, CDR1 is TSWWSYY, CDR2 QGS. Input material: Vdelta1+ gamma-delta thymocytes from the thymus. Subset in this sample: FACS-sorted CD3+ TCRalphabeta- TCRVdelta1+ TCRVdelta2- thymocytes. The gene calls are TRDV1 and TRDJ1; weak D call: TRDD2 (7 bases). The clonotype comes from a boy less than two years old who had congenital heart surgery. CDR3 in amino acids: CALGELIPSITGRPSSYWERTDKLIF. The CDR3 region has the DNA TGTGCTCTTGGGGAACTTATCCCGAGCATTACTGGACGGCCTTCCTCGTACTGGGAGCGGACCGATAAACTCATCTTT.